A selection of T cell receptor beta chains follows, all from one sample in a study of T cell responses to AZD1222 COVID-19 vaccine. Clones were sequenced by immunoSEQ multiplex PCR, and TCRdb holds only the in-frame ones, with some missing. The table has 150,000 or so clones, approximately 91% seen once. This specimen consisted of peripheral blood, obtained 28 days after the second AZD1222 dose. These receptors all stem from an adult who received the AZD1222 COVID-19 vaccine. Both conserved end residues are part of each CDR3. The order of the fields is CDR3 length, J gene, V gene, D gene, clone size, CDR3 DNA, CDR3 protein. A D gene is named only where the DNA matches it firmly. A clone size is listed for some rows: how often the clone was seen (once, few, many), or a class if it is expanded.

16,TRBJ2-1,TRBV11-2,-,-,TGTGCCAGCAGCTTAAGGTTCCTAGTCTCCTACAATGAGCAGTTCTTC,CASSLRFLVSYNEQFF
14,TRBJ1-2,TRBV5-1,-,-,TGCGCCAGCAGCTTGACCCTCTCCGGCTATGGCTACACCTTC,CASSLTLSGYGYTF
14,TRBJ1-1,TRBV5-4,-,-,TGTGCCAGCAGCTTGGGTGCTGAAATCAGAAGGGCTTTCTTT,CASSLGAEIRRAFF
14,TRBJ1-2,TRBV11-2,-,-,TGTGCCAGCAGCTTCCCCCAGGGAGAGAGGGGCTACACCTTC,CASSFPQGERGYTF
15,TRBJ2-7,TRBV11-3,-,-,TGTGCCAGCAGCTATCCCAGGGGCGAGGTTTACGAGCAGTACTTC,CASSYPRGEVYEQYF
15,TRBJ2-7,TRBV18,-,-,TGTGCCAGCTCACCACCGTCCGGGGCGGACTACGAGCAGTACTTC,CASSPPSGADYEQYF
16,TRBJ2-7,TRBV4-1,-,-,TGCGCCAGCAGCCAAGAGACGACAGTGCGGTCCTACGAGCAGTACTTC,CASSQETTVRSYEQYF
16,TRBJ1-6,TRBV6-5,TRBD1,-,TGTGCCAGCAGTTACGACAGGGAAGCCAAATTTTCACCCCTCCACTTT,CASSYDREAKFSPLHF
15,TRBJ1-1,TRBV7-9,-,-,TGTGCCAGCAGCGAAGATACAGGGAGGAACACTGAAGCTTTCTTT,CASSEDTGRNTEAFF
15,TRBJ2-1,TRBV5-5,-,-,TGTGCCAGCAGCTTGGGGGCAGGGGATTACAATGAGCAGTTCTTC,CASSLGAGDYNEQFF
12,TRBJ1-1,TRBV29-1,-,-,TGCAGCGCCCAGAGGGCGGGGCTGAAAGCTTTCTTT,CSAQRAGLKAFF
13,TRBJ1-2,TRBV6-5,-,-,TGTGCCAGCAAACAGGTTCCGAACTATGGCTACACCTTC,CASKQVPNYGYTF
15,TRBJ1-2,TRBV5-4,-,-,TGTGCCAGCAGCTTGGTACGCTTGGGCGGAGAGGGCTACACCTTC,CASSLVRLGGEGYTF
14,TRBJ2-7,TRBV7-2,TRBD2,once,TGTGCCAGCACCCCAGGCGGGACTAACTACGAGCAGTACTTC,CASTPGGTNYEQYF
16,TRBJ2-1,TRBV4-1,-,-,TGCGCCAGCAGCCAATTGGGGTTGTGGGATTACAATGAGCAGTTCTTC,CASSQLGLWDYNEQFF
14,TRBJ2-3,TRBV27,-,-,TGTGCCAGCAGCCCTATGGGGTTCTCAGATACGCAGTATTTT,CASSPMGFSDTQYF
16,TRBJ1-5,TRBV3-1/TRBV3-2,TRBD1,once,TGTGCCAGTGGGACAGGGGACCCTAATAGCAATCAGCCCCAGCATTTT,CASGTGDPNSNQPQHF
13,TRBJ2-5,TRBV5-6,-,once,TGTGCCAGCAGCAAAGATTATTCGGAGACCCAGTACTTC,CASSKDYSETQYF
16,TRBJ2-5,TRBV2,TRBD1,-,TGTGCCAGCAGTGAAGATGGCAGGGGGCTCATGGAGACCCAGTACTTC,CASSEDGRGLMETQYF
14,TRBJ1-4,TRBV10-3,-,-,TGTGCCATCAGTGACGACTCAACTAATGAAAAACTGTTTTTT,CAISDDSTNEKLFF
14,TRBJ1-6,TRBV5-6,-,-,TGTGCCAGCAGCCGGACGGTCCCAATCTCACCCCTCCACTTT,CASSRTVPISPLHF
18,TRBJ1-1,TRBV19,-,-,TGTGCCAGTAGTATAGGTGTCGGGGCAGGGGCCAGGGCCACTGAAGCTTTCTTT,CASSIGVGAGARATEAFF
13,TRBJ2-1,TRBV7-8,TRBD2,-,TGTGCCAGCACCCGAGCGGGGTTAAACCATCAGTTCTTC,CASTRAGLNHQFF
15,TRBJ2-3,TRBV5-4,-,-,TGTGCCAGCAGCCCCTCCGGGCCGGTAACAGATACGCAGTATTTT,CASSPSGPVTDTQYF
17,TRBJ2-5,TRBV27,TRBD2,-,TGTGCCAGCAAGGCCGGCTTAGCGGGAGGTAAACAAGAGACCCAGTACTTC,CASKAGLAGGKQETQYF
16,TRBJ2-2,TRBV18,TRBD1,-,TGTGCCAGCTCATCCTATTCGGGACAGGGCACCGGGGAGCTGTTTTTT,CASSSYSGQGTGELFF
16,TRBJ2-7,TRBV3-1/TRBV3-2,TRBD2,-,TGTGCCAGCAGCCAAGATTGGGCTAGCGGTGCCTACGAGCAGTACTTC,CASSQDWASGAYEQYF
13,TRBJ2-7,TRBV13,-,-,TGTGCCAGCAGCTTAGAAAGGGCCTACGAGCAGTACTTC,CASSLERAYEQYF
15,TRBJ1-1,TRBV7-2,-,-,TGTGCCAGCAGCTTAGGCAAACACCGGAACACTGAAGCTTTCTTT,CASSLGKHRNTEAFF
13,TRBJ1-2,TRBV6-2/TRBV6-3,-,-,TGTGCCAGCAGTTACCAGGGAGACTATGGCTACACCTTC,CASSYQGDYGYTF
18,TRBJ2-1,TRBV4-1,TRBD2,-,TGCGCCAGCAGCCAAAGTAGCACTAGCGGTCCAATAGGTGATGAGCAGTTCTTC,CASSQSSTSGPIGDEQFF
18,TRBJ2-1,TRBV11-3,TRBD2,-,TGTGCCAGCAGCTTAGATCTAGCGGGAGTACCAGGCGGCGATGAGCAGTTCTTC,CASSLDLAGVPGGDEQFF
13,TRBJ1-5,TRBV6-1,-,-,TGTGCCAGCAGTGAACAGAGAAATCAGCCCCAGCATTTT,CASSEQRNQPQHF
14,TRBJ1-5,TRBV10-3,TRBD1,-,TGTGCCATCAGTGACGGACAGGGCAGGCAGCCCCAGCATTTT,CAISDGQGRQPQHF
14,TRBJ2-5,TRBV20-1,TRBD2,few,TGCAGTGCTAGTAAGCGGGACGTTCTCGAGACCCAGTACTTC,CSASKRDVLETQYF
14,TRBJ2-7,TRBV5-3,TRBD1,-,TGTGCCAGAAGTTACCGACAGGGCCTCTACGAGCAGTACTTC,CARSYRQGLYEQYF
12,TRBJ2-1,TRBV29-1,-,-,TGCAGCGCGGGGGGCCGGGAACGTGAGCAGTTCTTC,CSAGGREREQFF
14,TRBJ1-1,TRBV27,-,-,TGTGCCAGCAGTTTATCCAGGGCGAACACTGAAGCTTTCTTT,CASSLSRANTEAFF
14,TRBJ1-4,TRBV15,TRBD1,-,TGTGCCACCAGCTATCCGGGACAGGATGAAAAACTGTTTTTT,CATSYPGQDEKLFF
13,TRBJ1-5,TRBV5-4,-,-,TGTGCCAGCAGCTTGGGTGGGGTTCAGCCCCAGCATTTT,CASSLGGVQPQHF
13,TRBJ1-1,TRBV27,-,-,TGTGCCAGCAGTTTACATAGGAACACTGAAGCTTTCTTT,CASSLHRNTEAFF
13,TRBJ1-6,TRBV29-1,TRBD1,-,TGCAGCGCAAGGGACAGGGGTAATTCACCCCTCCACTTT,CSARDRGNSPLHF
14,TRBJ1-4,TRBV15,-,-,TGTGCCACCAGCAGAGGAGGGATGAATGAAAAACTGTTTTTT,CATSRGGMNEKLFF
12,TRBJ2-7,TRBV12-3/TRBV12-4,TRBD1,-,TGTGCCAGCAGTTTAGGGGACAGAGAGCAGTACTTC,CASSLGDREQYF
14,TRBJ2-5,TRBV9,-,-,TGTGCCAGCAGCGTAGAGCTCAGCCAAGAGACCCAGTACTTC,CASSVELSQETQYF
13,TRBJ1-2,TRBV5-4,TRBD1,-,TGTGCCAGCAGCACACAGGGGAGGCATGGCTACACCTTC,CASSTQGRHGYTF
14,TRBJ2-7,TRBV29-1,TRBD1,-,TGCAGCGTTGAAGAGGACAGGGGTGGGTACGAGCAGTACTTC,CSVEEDRGGYEQYF
15,TRBJ1-5,TRBV6-5,TRBD1,-,TGTGCCAGCACCTTGAGACAGGGGGCGTCTCAGCCCCAGCATTTT,CASTLRQGASQPQHF